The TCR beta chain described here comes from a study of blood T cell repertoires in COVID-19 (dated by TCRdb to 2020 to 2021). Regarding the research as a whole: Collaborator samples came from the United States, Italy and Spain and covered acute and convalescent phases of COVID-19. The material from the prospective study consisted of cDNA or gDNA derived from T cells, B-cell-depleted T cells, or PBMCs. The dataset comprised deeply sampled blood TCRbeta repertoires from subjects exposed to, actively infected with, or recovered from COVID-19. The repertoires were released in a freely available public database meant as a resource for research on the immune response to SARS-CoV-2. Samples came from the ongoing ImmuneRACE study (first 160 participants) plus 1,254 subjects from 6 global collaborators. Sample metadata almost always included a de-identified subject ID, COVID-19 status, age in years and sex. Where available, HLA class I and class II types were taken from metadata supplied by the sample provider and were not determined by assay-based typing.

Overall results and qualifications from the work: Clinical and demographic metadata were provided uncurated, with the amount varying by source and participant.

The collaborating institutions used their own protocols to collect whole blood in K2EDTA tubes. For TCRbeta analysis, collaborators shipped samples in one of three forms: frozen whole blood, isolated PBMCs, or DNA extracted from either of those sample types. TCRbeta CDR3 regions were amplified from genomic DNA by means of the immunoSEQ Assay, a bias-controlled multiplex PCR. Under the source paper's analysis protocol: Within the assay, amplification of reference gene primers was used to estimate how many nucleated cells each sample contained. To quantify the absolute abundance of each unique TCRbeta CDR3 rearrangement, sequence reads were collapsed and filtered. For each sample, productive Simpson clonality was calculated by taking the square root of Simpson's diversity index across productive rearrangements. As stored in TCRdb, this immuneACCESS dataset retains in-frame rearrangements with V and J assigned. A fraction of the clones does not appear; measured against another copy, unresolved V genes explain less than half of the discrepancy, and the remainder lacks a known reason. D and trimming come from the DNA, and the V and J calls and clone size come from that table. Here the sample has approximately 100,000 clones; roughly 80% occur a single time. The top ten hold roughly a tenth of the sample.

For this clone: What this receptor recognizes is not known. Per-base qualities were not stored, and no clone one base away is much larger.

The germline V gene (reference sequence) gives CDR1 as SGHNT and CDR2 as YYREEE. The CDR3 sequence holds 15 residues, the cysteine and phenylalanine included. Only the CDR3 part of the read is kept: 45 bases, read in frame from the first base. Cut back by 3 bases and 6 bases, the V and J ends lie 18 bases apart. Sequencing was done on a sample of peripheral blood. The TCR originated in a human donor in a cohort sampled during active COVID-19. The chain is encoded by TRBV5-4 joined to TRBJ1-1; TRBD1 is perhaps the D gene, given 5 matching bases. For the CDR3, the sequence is CASSSTGGRSPEAFF. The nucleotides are TGTGCCAGCAGCTCTACGGGGGGGAGGAGCCCTGAAGCTTTCTTT.